This record concerns one T cell receptor beta chain sequence. The clone's antigen remains unknown. Per-nucleotide qualities are absent, and no much larger clonotype sits a single base away. The immunoSEQ Assay, a bias-controlled multiplex PCR, was used to amplify TCRbeta CDR3 regions from genomic DNA. On the study's bioinformatics: Within the assay, amplification of reference gene primers was used to estimate how many nucleated cells each sample contained. To quantify the absolute abundance of each unique TCRbeta CDR3 rearrangement, sequence reads were collapsed and filtered. For each sample, productive Simpson clonality was calculated by taking the square root of Simpson's diversity index across productive rearrangements. The clones in this table, taken by TCRdb from immuneACCESS, are in-frame only. Not every clone is retained; where verified, under half of the shortfall comes from an unresolved V gene, and the cause of the rest is unknown. For V, J and clone size, that table is used; D and trimming come from the DNA. Within this sample are roughly 100,000 clones, with around 84% of them counted one time only. Together, the top ten hold around 13% of the sample.

This sample stems from a study of blood T cell repertoires in COVID-19 (dated by TCRdb to about 2020). With respect to the entire study: Collaborator samples came from the United States, Italy and Spain and covered acute and convalescent phases of COVID-19. The material from the prospective study consisted of cDNA or gDNA derived from T cells, B-cell-depleted T cells, or PBMCs. Subjects who had been exposed to COVID-19, were actively infected with it, or had recovered from it provided the deeply sampled blood TCRbeta repertoires that made up the dataset. A freely available public database, intended as a resource for researchers studying the immune response to SARS-CoV-2, is where the repertoires were released. Samples were obtained from the ongoing ImmuneRACE study (first 160 participants) and from about 1,300 subjects provided by 6 global collaborators. A de-identified subject ID, COVID-19 status, age in years and sex were almost always included in the sample metadata. Where available, HLA class I and class II types were obtained from metadata supplied by the sample provider rather than from assay-based typing.

CDR1 MNHEY and CDR2 SVGAGI are derived from the germline V gene. The V and J ends are trimmed by 4 bases and 0 bases, leaving 12 bases between them. The CDR3 has 15 amino acids, counting the end cysteine and phenylalanine. Here the CDR3 DNA is all that survives: 45 bases in frame from base 1. The research as a whole found: The amount of clinical and demographic metadata varied by source and participant and was provided uncurated.

Collaborating institutions collected whole blood in K2EDTA tubes following their own protocols. For TCRbeta analysis, collaborator samples were shipped as frozen whole blood, as isolated PBMCs, or as DNA extracted from either sample type. The sequenced material came from peripheral blood. The TCR was taken from a human donor in a cohort sampled during active COVID-19. Recombination linked TRBV6-5 to TRBJ1-1; the D gene is possibly TRBD1, with 5 bases matching. The DNA is TGTGCCAGCAGTTCGAGACAGAGAATGAACACTGAAGCTTTCTTT. Its protein product is CASSSRQRMNTEAFF.